This T cell receptor (beta chain) came from a study of shared clonotypes between healthy human individuals. Study at large: Those who served as donors were a couple of women and a few men between the ages of 18 and 49.

Those who donated, Caucasian adults without exception, all lived in Nashville, Tennessee. It was 250 to 350 ng DNA, roughly 30,000 T cell genomes, that went into each replicate PCR of unsorted PBMC. TCRdb's copy holds only in-frame clones and misses some; the assay was immunoSEQ multiplex PCR. In the table there are hundreds of thousands of clones, around 77% of which are singletons. The V and J ends lost 0 bases and 6 bases respectively, with 14 bases between them. Germline V gene data show CDR1 as LGHNA and CDR2 as YNFKEQ. CDR3 length equals 16 residues. This TCR came from a woman between 35 and 50 years old in good health. Some clones in this sample may be carry-over from other donors' samples. The chain combines TRBV4-2 with TRBJ2-2; a weak D match, TRBD2 (7 bases). Input material: PBMCs. The CDR3, as DNA: TGTGCCAGCAGCCAAGATATAGGGGGGGCCCCCGGGGAGCTGTTTTTT. Protein product: CASSQDIGGAPGELFF.